The rows below give T cell receptor beta chains drawn from one sample of a study of blood T cell repertoires in COVID-19. Only in-frame clones appear in the TCRdb table, and some are missing; sequencing was by immunoSEQ multiplex PCR. The sample has around 240,000 clones; approximately 83% are singletons. Source material: PBMCs or T cells enriched from blood (not recorded which). Every receptor here comes from a woman aged 50 to 60 who had recovered from COVID-19. Each CDR3 is given with its conserved first and last residue. Fields, in order: J gene, V gene, D gene, clone size, CDR3 DNA, CDR3 protein. A D gene is named only where the DNA matches it firmly. Not all rows give a size; the values are once, few, many and, for expanded clones, a class.

j_call: TRBJ2-1
v_call: TRBV19
d_call: TRBD2
clone_size: -
cdr3_nt: TGTGCCAGTAGTGGGAAGACTAGCGGGAGGTTTTCGGGTAATGAGCAGTTCTTC
cdr3_aa: CASSGKTSGRFSGNEQFF

j_call: TRBJ2-3
v_call: TRBV5-1
d_call: -
clone_size: few
cdr3_nt: TGCGCCAGCAGCTTCTCTCAGGGGACGGGGGATACGCAGTATTTT
cdr3_aa: CASSFSQGTGDTQYF

j_call: TRBJ2-1
v_call: TRBV7-8
d_call: -
clone_size: -
cdr3_nt: TGTGCCAGCAGCCCCTACCAGGTCGATGAGCAGTTCTTC
cdr3_aa: CASSPYQVDEQFF

j_call: TRBJ1-6
v_call: TRBV6-4
d_call: -
clone_size: -
cdr3_nt: TGTGCCAGCAGTGAACAGATGGGTTCACCCCTCCACTTT
cdr3_aa: CASSEQMGSPLHF

j_call: TRBJ2-6
v_call: TRBV5-4
d_call: TRBD1
clone_size: -
cdr3_nt: TGTGCCAGCAGCTCGGGACAGGCTCACTCTGGGGCCAACGTCCTGACTTTC
cdr3_aa: CASSSGQAHSGANVLTF

j_call: TRBJ1-1
v_call: TRBV30
d_call: -
clone_size: -
cdr3_nt: TGTGCCTGGAGTGTTGGAGTCCTCACTGAAGCTTTCTTT
cdr3_aa: CAWSVGVLTEAFF

j_call: TRBJ2-3
v_call: TRBV18
d_call: -
clone_size: few
cdr3_nt: TGTGCCAGCTCCGGAGGAGATACGCAGTATTTT
cdr3_aa: CASSGGDTQYF

j_call: TRBJ2-7
v_call: TRBV5-6
d_call: TRBD1
clone_size: -
cdr3_nt: TGTGCCAGCAGGTCCGGGACAGGGTCCCACGAGCAGTACTTC
cdr3_aa: CASRSGTGSHEQYF

j_call: TRBJ2-7
v_call: TRBV6-5
d_call: TRBD1
clone_size: -
cdr3_nt: TGTGCCAGCGGGGACAGGGATTACGAGCAGTACTTC
cdr3_aa: CASGDRDYEQYF

j_call: TRBJ1-1
v_call: TRBV5-4
d_call: -
clone_size: -
cdr3_nt: TGTGCCGGCAGCATTCAGGGCATGAGCACTGAAGCTTTCTTT
cdr3_aa: CAGSIQGMSTEAFF

j_call: TRBJ1-5
v_call: TRBV28
d_call: -
clone_size: -
cdr3_nt: TGTGCCAGCAGTCAGGGCCTTAGCAATCAGCCCCAGCATTTT
cdr3_aa: CASSQGLSNQPQHF

j_call: TRBJ2-1
v_call: TRBV11-2
d_call: -
clone_size: once
cdr3_nt: TGTGCCAGCAGCTCACACTACCTGACTGAGCAGTTCTTC
cdr3_aa: CASSSHYLTEQFF

j_call: TRBJ1-3
v_call: TRBV19
d_call: -
clone_size: -
cdr3_nt: TGTGCCAGTAGTATAAAGGGACACTCTGGAAACACCATATATTTT
cdr3_aa: CASSIKGHSGNTIYF

j_call: TRBJ2-3
v_call: TRBV5-1
d_call: -
clone_size: -
cdr3_nt: TGCGCCAGCAGCTTGACGGGAAGAACGGCAGATACGCAGTATTTT
cdr3_aa: CASSLTGRTADTQYF

j_call: TRBJ2-1
v_call: TRBV12-3/TRBV12-4
d_call: -
clone_size: -
cdr3_nt: TGTGCCAGCAGTTCGTACAATGAGCAGTTCTTC
cdr3_aa: CASSSYNEQFF

j_call: TRBJ2-3
v_call: TRBV10-1
d_call: -
clone_size: -
cdr3_nt: TGCGCCAGCAGTGAATTGCAGGGCCCCCCAGATACGCAGTATTTT
cdr3_aa: CASSELQGPPDTQYF